This is a list of T cell receptor beta chains from one sample in a study of CD8+ T cells in alopecia areata. Using immunoSEQ multiplex PCR, the repertoire was profiled, and TCRdb retains in-frame clones only, with some absent. Of about 42,000 clones in the sample, under 70% are singletons; the top ten hold about a fifth. Specimen: CD8+ T cells sorted from blood, collected at week 4, from a patient treated with tofacitinib. The receptors shown here come from a human donor with alopecia areata. CDR3s include the opening cysteine and the closing phenylalanine or tryptophan. A D gene is named only where the DNA matches it firmly. For some rows the clone size is stated as once, few or many, or as a class when expanded; others skip it.

TRBJ1-2 | TRBV6-6 | . | . | TGTGCCAGCAGTTACTCGACCGGGACCGACTATGGCTACACCTTC | CASSYSTGTDYGYTF
TRBJ2-7 | TRBV27 | . | . | TGTGCCAGCACCTCCTCAACCGTATCCTACGAGCAGTACTTC | CASTSSTVSYEQYF
TRBJ1-1 | TRBV2 | few | . | TGTGCCAGCATTCGGCTCCCACGGGGGGACACTGAAGCTTTCTTT | CASIRLPRGDTEAFF
TRBJ2-1 | TRBV27 | medium-sized | TRBD1 | TGTGCCAGCAGTTTGGACAGGGGATGGGAGCAGTTCTTC | CASSLDRGWEQFF
TRBJ1-1 | TRBV29-1 | few | . | TGCAGCGCGACCGGGGGTTCTCTGGGAGCTTTCTTT | CSATGGSLGAFF
TRBJ1-2 | TRBV9 | . | TRBD1 | TGTGCCAGCAGCGTAGAGGGACAGGGCTCGCCCTATGGCTACACCTTC | CASSVEGQGSPYGYTF
TRBJ1-4 | TRBV29-1 | few | . | TGCAGCGTTGGTCTCTCTAATGAAAAACTGTTTTTT | CSVGLSNEKLFF
TRBJ1-2 | TRBV29-1 | few | TRBD1 | TGCAGCGTTGTTCAGACAGGGGAGACTCGGGGCTACACCTTC | CSVVQTGETRGYTF
TRBJ1-5 | TRBV29-1 | . | . | TGCAGCGACACCCCTGGGGGGGCTCGCCAGCATTTT | CSDTPGGARQHF
TRBJ1-4 | TRBV25-1 | . | . | TGTGCCAGCAGTGGATACGCTGGGCTGTTTTTT | CASSGYAGLFF
TRBJ1-2 | TRBV30 | . | TRBD1 | TGTGCCTGGAGTGCGGGACAGGGGACCTATGGCTACACCTTC | CAWSAGQGTYGYTF
TRBJ2-1 | TRBV5-4 | few | . | TGTGCCAGCAGCATAACAGCTTCTGAGCAGTTCTTC | CASSITASEQFF
TRBJ2-7 | TRBV30 | few | TRBD1 | TGTGCCTGGAGTGTAGGGACAGGGTACGAGCAGTACTTC | CAWSVGTGYEQYF
TRBJ1-5 | TRBV25-1 | once | . | TGTGCCAGCAGTATTAGCAATCAGCCCCAGCATTTT | CASSISNQPQHF
TRBJ2-7 | TRBV29-1 | . | . | TGCAGCGTTCTGGTGGCTCGGGAGCAGTACTTC | CSVLVAREQYF
TRBJ2-7 | TRBV2 | . | . | TGTGCCAGCAGTGAAGTAGCGATGCGCGAGCAGTACTTC | CASSEVAMREQYF
TRBJ1-1 | TRBV6-1 | . | . | TGTGCCAGCACCCCCGGTGGTCCTAACACTGAAGCTTTCTTT | CASTPGGPNTEAFF
TRBJ2-2 | TRBV6-5 | . | . | TGTGCCAGCAGACGGGACACCGGGGAGCTGTTTTTT | CASRRDTGELFF
TRBJ2-5 | TRBV20-1 | . | . | TGCAGTGCTCCGGACGGGGGGACCCAGTACTTC | CSAPDGGTQYF
TRBJ2-3 | TRBV4-1 | once | TRBD2 | TGCGCCAGCAGCCAAGTCAGCGGGGGGATCACAGATACGCAGTATTTT | CASSQVSGGITDTQYF
TRBJ1-1 | TRBV27 | . | . | . | CASSSSDRVTFF
TRBJ1-2 | TRBV9 | once | . | TGTGCCAGCAGCGTAGGAGGGGCAGCCTACACCTTC | CASSVGGAAYTF
TRBJ2-2 | TRBV30 | . | TRBD1 | TGTGCCTGGAGTTTGACAGGGACCGGGGAGCTGTTTTTT | CAWSLTGTGELFF
TRBJ2-7 | TRBV9 | once | . | TGTGCCAGCAGCGTAGGAGAGGGATCCTTAAGTGAAGAGCAGTACTTC | CASSVGEGSLSEEQYF
TRBJ2-5 | TRBV27 | . | . | TGTGCCAGCAAATACAGGGCGCAAGAGACCCAGTACTTC | CASKYRAQETQYF
TRBJ1-6 | TRBV4-3 | . | . | TGCGCCAGCAGCCAAGAGTGGTTCAGGGGAGGTTCACCCCTCCACTTT | CASSQEWFRGGSPLHF
TRBJ2-1 | TRBV6-5 | few | TRBD2 | TGTGCCAGCGGTCCCCTCGGGGGGAATGAGCAGTTCTTC | CASGPLGGNEQFF
TRBJ2-7 | TRBV4-3 | . | . | TGCGCCAGCAGCCAAGAACATGTGAATTACGAGCAGTACTTC | CASSQEHVNYEQYF
TRBJ2-2 | TRBV29-1 | . | TRBD2 | TGCAGCGTTGAAGTAGCGGGGGAGTACACCGGGGAGCTGTTTTTT | CSVEVAGEYTGELFF
TRBJ2-5 | TRBV7-9 | . | . | TGTGCCAGCAGCTTAGCGGGGAGACAGTCAAGAGAGACCCAGTACTTC | CASSLAGRQSRETQYF
TRBJ1-1 | TRBV9 | once | . | TGTGCCAGCAGCGTAGGACAGACGAACACTGAAGCTTTCTTT | CASSVGQTNTEAFF
TRBJ2-5 | TRBV7-9 | . | TRBD1 | TGTGCCAGCAGCCGAACAGGGGAAGAGACCCAGTACTTC | CASSRTGEETQYF
TRBJ1-2 | TRBV29-1 | . | . | TGCAGCGTTGAAGTCGGGGGCCTTCCAGAAGGCTACACCTTC | CSVEVGGLPEGYTF
TRBJ2-7 | TRBV19 | . | . | TGTGCCAGTAGTATAGGGACAGCGACCCCGCGGTACTTC | CASSIGTATPRYF
TRBJ2-1 | TRBV5-1 | . | TRBD1 | TGCGCCAGCAGCTTCCGGCAGGGGGTAGGAGATGAGCAGTTCTTC | CASSFRQGVGDEQFF
TRBJ1-1 | TRBV30 | . | . | TGTGCCTGGAGGGGCAGGGGCACTGAAGCTTTCTTT | CAWRGRGTEAFF
TRBJ2-3 | TRBV6-5 | once | TRBD1 | TGTGCCAGCAGTTACGGACAGGCCACAGATACGCAGTATTTT | CASSYGQATDTQYF
TRBJ1-1 | TRBV11-2 | once | TRBD1 | TGTGCCAGCAGCCCAGGACAGGGGCCCACTGAAGCTTTCTTT | CASSPGQGPTEAFF
TRBJ2-5 | TRBV2 | . | . | TGTGCCAGCAGTGAAGGGCAGGGGGGTTTGGAGACCCAGTACTTC | CASSEGQGGLETQYF
TRBJ2-3 | TRBV29-1 | . | . | TGCAGCGCTGTCGGTCCAGTGCAGGGTGGAGATACGCAGTATTTT | CSAVGPVQGGDTQYF
TRBJ2-5 | TRBV29-1 | . | TRBD1 | TGCAGCGTTGAAGATGGGAACCGACAGGGGGAAACGGGGCAAGAGACCCAGTACTTC | CSVEDGNRQGETGQETQYF
TRBJ2-1 | TRBV5-6 | . | . | TGTGCCAGCAGCTTGGGTCTATACAATGAGCAGTTCTTC | CASSLGLYNEQFF
TRBJ2-2 | TRBV25-1 | . | . | TGTGCCAGCAGTGACGACAGTTGGAGGGAGCTGTTTTTT | CASSDDSWRELFF
TRBJ2-2 | TRBV30 | few | . | TGTGCCTGGAGCGACACCGGGGAGCTGTTTTTT | CAWSDTGELFF
TRBJ2-3 | TRBV29-1 | . | TRBD2 | TGCAGCGTTGTGTGGGGGGGAAGGGATACGCAGTATTTT | CSVVWGGRDTQYF
TRBJ2-3 | TRBV9 | . | . | TGTGCCAGCAGCGTTGAAAGCCTGGGTGGCACAGATACGCAGTATTTT | CASSVESLGGTDTQYF
TRBJ2-6 | TRBV25-1 | . | . | TGTGCCAGCAGTGAAGAAAGAAATGGGGCCAACGTCCTGACTTTC | CASSEERNGANVLTF
TRBJ2-1 | TRBV30 | few | . | TGTGCCTGGGGCTGGTTGGGTAATGAGCAGTTCTTC | CAWGWLGNEQFF
TRBJ1-4 | TRBV6-6 | . | . | TGTGCCAGCAGTTTTACGAGGGCCGGAGAAAAACTGTTTTTT | CASSFTRAGEKLFF
TRBJ2-7 | TRBV11-2 | . | TRBD1 | TGTGCCAGCAGCTTAGGGACAGGATCCTACGAGCAGTACTTC | CASSLGTGSYEQYF